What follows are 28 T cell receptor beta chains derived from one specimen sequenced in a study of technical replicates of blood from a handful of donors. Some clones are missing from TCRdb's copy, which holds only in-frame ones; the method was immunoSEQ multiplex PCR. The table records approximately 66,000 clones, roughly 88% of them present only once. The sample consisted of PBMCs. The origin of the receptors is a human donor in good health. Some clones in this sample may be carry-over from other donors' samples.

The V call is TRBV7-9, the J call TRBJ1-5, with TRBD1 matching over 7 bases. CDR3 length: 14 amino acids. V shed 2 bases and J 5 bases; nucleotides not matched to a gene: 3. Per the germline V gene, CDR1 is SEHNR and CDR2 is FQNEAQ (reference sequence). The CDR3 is CASSLNDRDQPQHF. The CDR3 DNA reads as TGTGCCAGCAGCTTAAACGACAGGGATCAGCCCCAGCATTTT.

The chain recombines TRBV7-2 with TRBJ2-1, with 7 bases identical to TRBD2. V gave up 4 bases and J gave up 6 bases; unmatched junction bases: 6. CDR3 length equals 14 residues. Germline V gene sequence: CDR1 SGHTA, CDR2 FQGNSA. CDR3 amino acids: CASSSWGLTNEQFF. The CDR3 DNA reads TGTGCCAGCAGCTCCTGGGGACTAACCAATGAGCAGTTCTTC.

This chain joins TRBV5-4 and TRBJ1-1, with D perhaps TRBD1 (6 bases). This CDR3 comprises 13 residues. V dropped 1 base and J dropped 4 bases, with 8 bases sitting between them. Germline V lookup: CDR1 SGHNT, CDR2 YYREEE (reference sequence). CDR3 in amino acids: CASSLPRGTEAFF. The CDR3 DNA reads TGTGCCAGCAGCTTGCCCAGGGGCACTGAAGCTTTCTTT.

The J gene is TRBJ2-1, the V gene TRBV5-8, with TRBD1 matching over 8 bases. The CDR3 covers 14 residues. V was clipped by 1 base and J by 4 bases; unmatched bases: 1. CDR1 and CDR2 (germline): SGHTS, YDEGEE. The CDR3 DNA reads TGTGCCAGCAGCTTGAGGGACAGGTACAATGAGCAGTTCTTC. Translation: CASSLRDRYNEQFF.

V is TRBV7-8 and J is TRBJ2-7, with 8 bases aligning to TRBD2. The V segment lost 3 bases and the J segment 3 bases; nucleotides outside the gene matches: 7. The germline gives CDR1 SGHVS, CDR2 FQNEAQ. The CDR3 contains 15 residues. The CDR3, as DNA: TGTGCCAGCAGCTTGAGCGGGAGCGACAACTACGAGCAGTACTTC. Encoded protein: CASSLSGSDNYEQYF.

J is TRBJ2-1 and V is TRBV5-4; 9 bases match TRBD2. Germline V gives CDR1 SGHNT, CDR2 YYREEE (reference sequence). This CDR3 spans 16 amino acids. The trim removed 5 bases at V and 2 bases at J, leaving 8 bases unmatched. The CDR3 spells CASRPGGRAAYNEQFF. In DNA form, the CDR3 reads TGTGCCAGCAGACCAGGCGGGAGGGCGGCCTACAATGAGCAGTTCTTC. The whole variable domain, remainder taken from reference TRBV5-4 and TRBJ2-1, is ETGVTQSPTHLIKTRGQQVTLRCSSQSGHNTVSWYQQALGQGPQFIFQYYREEENGRGNFPPRFSGLQFPNYSSELNVNALELDDSALYLCASRPGGRAAYNEQFFGPGTRLTVL.

For the CDR3, the DNA is TGTGCCAGCAGCCAGGGACAGAATTACTCACCCCTCCACTTT. Encoded protein: CASSQGQNYSPLHF. The chain joins TRBV4-2 to TRBJ1-6; 7 bases align to TRBD1. V shed 3 bases and J 10 bases; nucleotides not matched to a gene: 6. The CDR3 is 14 residues long. Germline CDR1 and CDR2: LGHNA and YNFKEQ.

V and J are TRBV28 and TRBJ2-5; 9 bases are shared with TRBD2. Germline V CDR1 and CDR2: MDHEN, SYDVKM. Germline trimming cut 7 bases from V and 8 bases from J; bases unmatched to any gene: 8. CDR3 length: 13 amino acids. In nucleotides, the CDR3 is TGTGCCAGCAACCCGGGACTAGCAGCCACCCAGTACTTC. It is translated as CASNPGLAATQYF.

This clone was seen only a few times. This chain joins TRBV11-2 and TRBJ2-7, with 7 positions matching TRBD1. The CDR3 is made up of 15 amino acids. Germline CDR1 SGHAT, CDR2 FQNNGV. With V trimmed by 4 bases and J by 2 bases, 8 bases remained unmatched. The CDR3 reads CASSSLRDRTYEQYF. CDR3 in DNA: TGTGCCAGCAGCTCGCTCCGGGACAGAACCTACGAGCAGTACTTC.

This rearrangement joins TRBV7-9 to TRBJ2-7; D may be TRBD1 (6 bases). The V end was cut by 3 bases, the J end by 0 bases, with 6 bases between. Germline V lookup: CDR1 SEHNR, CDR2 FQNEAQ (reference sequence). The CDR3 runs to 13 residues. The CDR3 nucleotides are TGTGCCAGCAGCTTGGACAGCTCCTACGAGCAGTACTTC. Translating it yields CASSLDSSYEQYF.

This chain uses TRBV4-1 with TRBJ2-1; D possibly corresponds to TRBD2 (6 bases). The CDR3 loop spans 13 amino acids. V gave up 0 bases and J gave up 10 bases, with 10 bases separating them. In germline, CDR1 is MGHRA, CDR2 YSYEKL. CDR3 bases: TGCGCCAGCAGCCAAGAGCCGCGGGACGAGCAGTTCTTC. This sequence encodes CASSQEPRDEQFF.

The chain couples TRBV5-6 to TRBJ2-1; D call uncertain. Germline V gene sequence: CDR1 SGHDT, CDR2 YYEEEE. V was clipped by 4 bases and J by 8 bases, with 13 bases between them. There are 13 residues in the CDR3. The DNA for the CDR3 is TGTGCCAGCAGCCGTGACTCGGTCCATGAGCAGTTCTTC. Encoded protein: CASSRDSVHEQFF.

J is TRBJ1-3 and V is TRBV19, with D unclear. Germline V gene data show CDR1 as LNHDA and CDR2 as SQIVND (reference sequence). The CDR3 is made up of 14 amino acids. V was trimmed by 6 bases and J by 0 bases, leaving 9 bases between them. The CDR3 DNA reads TGTGCCAGTAGCCTCGGGAGCTCTGGAAACACCATATATTTT. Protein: CASSLGSSGNTIYF. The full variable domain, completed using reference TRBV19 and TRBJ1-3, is DGGITQSPKYLFRKEGQNVTLSCEQNLNHDAMYWYRQDPGQGLRLIYYSQIVNDFQKGDIAEGYSVSREKKESFPLTVTSAQKNPTAFYLCASSLGSSGNTIYFGEGSWLTVV.

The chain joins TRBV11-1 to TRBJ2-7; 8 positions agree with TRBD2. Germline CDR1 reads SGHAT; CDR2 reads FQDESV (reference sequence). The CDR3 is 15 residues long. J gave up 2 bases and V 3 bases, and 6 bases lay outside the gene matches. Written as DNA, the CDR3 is TGTGCCAGCAGCTTGAGTAGCGGGGATACCTACGAGCAGTACTTC. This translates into CASSLSSGDTYEQYF.

The CDR3 nucleotides read TGCGCCAGCAGCCAAGATTATATGTACAGCAAAGCTTTCTTT. It codes for CASSQDYMYSKAFF. The chain links TRBV4-3 to TRBJ1-1; the D is unclear. Germline V lookup: CDR1 LGHNA, CDR2 YSLEER. Trimming shortened V by 0 bases and J by 9 bases, and 14 bases separated the two germline ends. The CDR3 consists of 14 residues.

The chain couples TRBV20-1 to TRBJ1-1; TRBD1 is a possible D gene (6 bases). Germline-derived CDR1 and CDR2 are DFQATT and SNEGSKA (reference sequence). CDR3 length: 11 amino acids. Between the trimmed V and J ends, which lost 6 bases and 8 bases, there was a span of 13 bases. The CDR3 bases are TGCAGTGCCGCCCCGACAGGAGAAGCTTTCTTT. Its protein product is CSAAPTGEAFF.

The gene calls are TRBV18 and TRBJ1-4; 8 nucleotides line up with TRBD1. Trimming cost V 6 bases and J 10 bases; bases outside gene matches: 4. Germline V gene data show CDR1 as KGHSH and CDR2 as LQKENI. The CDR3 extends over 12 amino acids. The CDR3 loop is CASSYDRGKLFF. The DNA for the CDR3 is TGTGCCAGCTCGTACGACAGGGGAAAACTGTTTTTT.

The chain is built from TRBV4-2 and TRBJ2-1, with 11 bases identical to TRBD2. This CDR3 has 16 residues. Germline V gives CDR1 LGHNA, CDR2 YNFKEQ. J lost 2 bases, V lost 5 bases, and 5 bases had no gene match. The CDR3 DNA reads TGTGCCAGCAGCGAGGCGGGACTAGCGGCCTACAATGAGCAGTTCTTC. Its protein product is CASSEAGLAAYNEQFF.

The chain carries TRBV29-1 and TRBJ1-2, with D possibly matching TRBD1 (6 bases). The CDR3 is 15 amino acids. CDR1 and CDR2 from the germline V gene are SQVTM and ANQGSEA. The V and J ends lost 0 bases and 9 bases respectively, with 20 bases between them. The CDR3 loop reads CSVEERFATRGSYTF. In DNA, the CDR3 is TGCAGCGTTGAAGAGCGCTTTGCCACCAGGGGAAGCTACACCTTC.

The chain's CDR3 is CATADREQETQYF. The CDR3 DNA follows: TGTGCCACCGCGGACAGGGAGCAAGAGACCCAGTACTTC. This chain links TRBV10-3 with TRBJ2-5; 8 bases fit TRBD1. Germline assignment: CDR1 ENHRY and CDR2 SYGVKD. The CDR3 contains 13 residues. The J segment lost 2 bases and the V segment lost 10 bases, leaving 6 bases of the junction unmatched.

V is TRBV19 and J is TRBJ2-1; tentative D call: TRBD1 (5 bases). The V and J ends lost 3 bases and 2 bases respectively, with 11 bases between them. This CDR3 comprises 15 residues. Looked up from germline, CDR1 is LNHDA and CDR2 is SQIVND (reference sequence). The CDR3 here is CASSMGHSPYNEQFF. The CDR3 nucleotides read TGTGCCAGTAGTATGGGGCATTCCCCCTACAATGAGCAGTTCTTC. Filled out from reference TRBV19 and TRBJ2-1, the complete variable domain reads DGGITQSPKYLFRKEGQNVTLSCEQNLNHDAMYWYRQDPGQGLRLIYYSQIVNDFQKGDIAEGYSVSREKKESFPLTVTSAQKNPTAFYLCASSMGHSPYNEQFFGPGTRLTVL.

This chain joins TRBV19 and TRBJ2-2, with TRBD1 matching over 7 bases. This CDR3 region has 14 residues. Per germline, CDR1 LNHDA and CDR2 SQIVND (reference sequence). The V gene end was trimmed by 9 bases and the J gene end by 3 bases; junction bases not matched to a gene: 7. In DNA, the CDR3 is TGTGCCAGAAAGGGGACAGACCACACCGGGGAGCTGTTTTTT. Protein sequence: CARKGTDHTGELFF. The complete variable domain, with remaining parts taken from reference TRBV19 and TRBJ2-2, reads DGGITQSPKYLFRKEGQNVTLSCEQNLNHDAMYWYRQDPGQGLRLIYYSQIVNDFQKGDIAEGYSVSREKKESFPLTVTSAQKNPTAFYLCARKGTDHTGELFFGEGSRLTVL.

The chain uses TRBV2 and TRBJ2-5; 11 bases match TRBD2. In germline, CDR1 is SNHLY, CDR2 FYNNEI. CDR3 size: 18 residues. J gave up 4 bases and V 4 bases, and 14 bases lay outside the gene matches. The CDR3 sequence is CASSAGPLAGGPLETQYF. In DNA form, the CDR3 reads TGTGCCAGCAGTGCAGGACCGTTAGCGGGAGGGCCTTTAGAGACCCAGTACTTC.

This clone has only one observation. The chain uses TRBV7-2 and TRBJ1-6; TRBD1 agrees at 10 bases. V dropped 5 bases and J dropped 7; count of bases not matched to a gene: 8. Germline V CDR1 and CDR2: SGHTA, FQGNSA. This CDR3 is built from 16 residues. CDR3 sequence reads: CASSLWGTGDNSPLHF. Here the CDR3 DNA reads TGTGCCAGCAGCCTATGGGGGACAGGGGACAATTCACCCCTCCACTTT.

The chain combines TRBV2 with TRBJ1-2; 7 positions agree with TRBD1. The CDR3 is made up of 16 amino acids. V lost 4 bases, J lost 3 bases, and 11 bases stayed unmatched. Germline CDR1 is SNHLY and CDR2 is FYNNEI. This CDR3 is CASSVLKGALDYGYTF. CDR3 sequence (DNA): TGTGCCAGCAGTGTCTTGAAGGGGGCTTTGGACTATGGCTACACCTTC.

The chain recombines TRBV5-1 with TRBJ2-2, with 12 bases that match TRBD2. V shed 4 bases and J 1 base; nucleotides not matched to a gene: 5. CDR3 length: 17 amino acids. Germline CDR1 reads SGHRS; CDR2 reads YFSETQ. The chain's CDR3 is CASSTKTSGGNTGELFF. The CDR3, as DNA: TGCGCCAGCAGCACGAAGACTAGCGGGGGGAACACCGGGGAGCTGTTTTTT. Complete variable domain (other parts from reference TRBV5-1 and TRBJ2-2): KAGVTQTPRYLIKTRGQQVTLSCSPISGHRSVSWYQQTPGQGLQFLFEYFSETQRNKGNFPGRFSGRQFSNSRSEMNVSTLELGDSALYLCASSTKTSGGNTGELFFGEGSRLTVL.

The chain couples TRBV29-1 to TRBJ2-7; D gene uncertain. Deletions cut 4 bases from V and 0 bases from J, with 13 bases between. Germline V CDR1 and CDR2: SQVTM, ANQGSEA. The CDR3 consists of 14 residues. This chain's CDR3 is CSVGWRLSSYEQYF. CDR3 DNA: TGCAGCGTTGGGTGGCGACTTAGCTCCTACGAGCAGTACTTC.

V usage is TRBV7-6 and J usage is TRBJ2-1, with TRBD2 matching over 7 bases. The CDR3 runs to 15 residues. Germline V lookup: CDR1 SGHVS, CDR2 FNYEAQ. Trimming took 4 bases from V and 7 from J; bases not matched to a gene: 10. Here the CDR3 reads CASSSLLAEANEQFF. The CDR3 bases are TGTGCCAGCAGCTCCCTGCTAGCGGAGGCGAATGAGCAGTTCTTC.